The 10 T cell receptor beta chains given below trace back to one sample, sequenced in a study of shared clonotypes between healthy human individuals (dated by TCRdb to the early 2020s). Libraries were prepared through the immunoSEQ multiplex PCR assay. This immuneACCESS table, as held by TCRdb, lists in-frame sequences with V and J called but not all clones. Of the missing ones, under half trace to an unresolved V gene in checked studies; the others have no known cause. The sample contains around 990,000 clones, around 77% of them found a single time. The ten top clones hold 0.89% of the sample. The sample was memory CD4+ T cells from PBMCs. According to the study, the label for this sample's cell subset or site signals: CD45RA-negative fraction. The receptors stem from a man younger than 30 in good health. Some clones in this sample may be carry-over from other donors' samples.

V usage is TRBV28 and J usage is TRBJ2-7; the D gene is possibly TRBD1 (6 bases). CDR1 and CDR2 (germline): MDHEN, SYDVKM. V gave up 6 bases and J gave up 6 bases, with 21 bases separating them. The CDR3 spans 15 residues. The CDR3 protein is CASRLLINRDSEQYF. DNA of the CDR3: TGTGCCAGCAGGCTACTTATAAACAGGGATAGCGAGCAGTACTTC.

This chain uses TRBV7-2 with TRBJ1-1; possibly TRBD1 for D (5 bases). Germline loops: CDR1 SGHTA, CDR2 FQGNSA. V dropped 2 bases and J dropped 3 bases, with 13 bases sitting between them. This CDR3 is built from 15 residues. The CDR3 protein is CASSLMRGEYTEAFF. In nucleotides, the CDR3 is TGTGCCAGCAGCTTAATGCGGGGGGAGTACACTGAAGCTTTCTTT.

The count of this clone is one. The V gene is TRBV2, the J gene TRBJ2-5; a weak D match, TRBD1 (5 bases). Germline lookup yields CDR1 SNHLY and CDR2 FYNNEI. This CDR3 spans 13 amino acids. Trimming removed 4 bases at V and 1 base at J, with 7 bases between. CDR3 DNA sequence: TGTGCCAGCAGTGGACAGCCCCAAGAGACCCAGTACTTC. This translates into CASSGQPQETQYF. Full variable domain (outside the CDR3, taken from reference TRBV2 and TRBJ2-5): EPEVTQTPSHQVTQMGQEVILRCVPISNHLYFYWYRQILGQKVEFLVSFYNNEISEKSEIFDDQFSVERPDGSNFTLKIRSTKLEDSAMYFCASSGQPQETQYFGPGTRLLVL.

CDR3 in DNA: TGTGCCAGCAGCTTATTTGCCAGCGGGAGGTGGGAGCAGTACTTC. Translating it yields CASSLFASGRWEQYF. J is TRBJ2-5 and V is TRBV7-2; TRBD2 agrees at 9 bases. The germline CDR1 and CDR2 sequences are SGHTA and FQGNSA. Trimming removed 2 bases from V and 11 bases from J; junction bases left unmatched: 12. The CDR3 loop spans 15 amino acids.

V and J are TRBV5-1 and TRBJ1-1, with D possibly being TRBD1 (5 bases). V was cut by 0 bases and J by 4 bases, with 10 bases left in between. Germline V gives CDR1 SGHRS, CDR2 YFSETQ. The CDR3 contains 14 residues. The CDR3 loop is CASSLGRGSTEAFF. DNA for the CDR3: TGCGCCAGCAGCTTGGGACGGGGGAGCACTGAAGCTTTCTTT. Looking up the rest from reference TRBV5-1 and TRBJ1-1 gives the full variable domain: KAGVTQTPRYLIKTRGQQVTLSCSPISGHRSVSWYQQTPGQGLQFLFEYFSETQRNKGNFPGRFSGRQFSNSRSEMNVSTLELGDSALYLCASSLGRGSTEAFFGQGTRLTVV.

This sequence joins TRBV6-6 and TRBJ2-5; D not resolved. Germline CDR1 and CDR2: MNHNY and SVGAGI (reference sequence). Trimming cost V 5 bases and J 5 bases, with 18 bases left between them. The CDR3 runs to 15 residues. CDR3 protein: CASSVQLGNVETQYF. The CDR3 DNA is TGTGCCAGCAGTGTTCAGTTAGGGAATGTGGAGACCCAGTACTTC.

As to this clone: Other nucleotide sequences in the sample specify the same CDR3. V is TRBV7-9 and J is TRBJ2-7, with unresolved D. The CDR3 is 15 residues long. The V end was cut by 0 bases, the J end by 2 bases, with 11 bases between. Germline loops: CDR1 SEHNR, CDR2 FQNEAQ (reference sequence). CDR3 sequence reads: CASSLAQDGTYEQYF. CDR3 bases: TGTGCCAGCAGCTTAGCCCAGGATGGAACCTACGAGCAGTACTTC. The variable domain in full, completed from reference TRBV7-9 and TRBJ2-7, reads DTGVSQNPRHKITKRGQNVTFRCDPISEHNRLYWYRQTLGQGPEFLTYFQNEAQLEKSRLLSDRFSAERPKGSFSTLEIQRTEQGDSAMYLCASSLAQDGTYEQYFGPGTRLTVT.

The gene calls are TRBV5-1 and TRBJ2-3; 8 bases are a match to TRBD2. Per germline, CDR1 SGHRS and CDR2 YFSETQ. V shed 4 bases and J 0 bases; nucleotides not matched to a gene: 10. The CDR3 has 17 residues. Here the CDR3 reads CASSVGTSFPSTDTQYF. The CDR3 DNA reads TGCGCCAGCAGCGTAGGGACTAGTTTCCCGAGCACAGATACGCAGTATTTT.

This chain joins TRBV5-1 and TRBJ2-1, with 11 nucleotides matching TRBD2. With 4 bases clipped from V and 9 bases from J, the junction kept 12 bases outside the gene matches. The CDR3 has 16 amino acids. Per the germline V gene, CDR1 is SGHRS and CDR2 is YFSETQ. As DNA, the CDR3 is TGCGCCAGCAGCGCCTTTCTAGCGGGGGGCCTCGGTGAGCAGTTCTTC. Encoded protein: CASSAFLAGGLGEQFF.

The chain combines TRBV2 with TRBJ2-7, with TRBD2 identical over 15 bases. Germline V gene lookup returns CDR1 SNHLY and CDR2 FYNNEI. V shed 6 bases, J shed 4 bases, and the junction held 16 bases outside the gene matches. The CDR3 extends over 19 amino acids. The CDR3 reads CASRGAPGLAGGPLYEQYF. Here the CDR3 DNA reads TGTGCCAGCAGAGGCGCCCCCGGACTAGCGGGAGGGCCTCTATACGAGCAGTACTTC. The full variable domain, completed using reference TRBV2 and TRBJ2-7, is EPEVTQTPSHQVTQMGQEVILRCVPISNHLYFYWYRQILGQKVEFLVSFYNNEISEKSEIFDDQFSVERPDGSNFTLKIRSTKLEDSAMYFCASRGAPGLAGGPLYEQYFGPGTRLTVT.